This T cell receptor (beta chain) is from a study of T-cell memory formation after mild COVID-19. The study's findings and limits: CD4+ contracting clones were mainly CM and EM; CD8+ ones, EMRA.

With regard to this clonotype: The antigen is unknown.

Constant-segment-primed 5'RACE gave TCR alpha and TCR beta cDNA libraries with sample barcodes and UMIs. TCRdb redid the calling of the 5' RACE reads with MiXCR, one entry per CDR3 protein. The sample records roughly 500,000 distinct CDR3 sequences, about 20% being singletons. The origin of this receptor is an adult woman who had mild COVID-19 (a few samples of this study predate the infection). Cell type and time point are not known. Sequenced sample: PBMCs or a T cell subset sorted from them (not recorded which).

For the CDR3, the DNA is TGTGCCACCAGTGCAGGACAAGAGACCCAGTACTTC. It translates to CATSAGQETQYF. The rearrangement joins TRBV24-1 to TRBJ2-5; no clear D gene. Trimming left V 5 bases short and J 2 bases short, with 5 bases between. Germline loops: CDR1 KGHDR, CDR2 SFDVKD. The CDR3 sequence is 12 residues long.